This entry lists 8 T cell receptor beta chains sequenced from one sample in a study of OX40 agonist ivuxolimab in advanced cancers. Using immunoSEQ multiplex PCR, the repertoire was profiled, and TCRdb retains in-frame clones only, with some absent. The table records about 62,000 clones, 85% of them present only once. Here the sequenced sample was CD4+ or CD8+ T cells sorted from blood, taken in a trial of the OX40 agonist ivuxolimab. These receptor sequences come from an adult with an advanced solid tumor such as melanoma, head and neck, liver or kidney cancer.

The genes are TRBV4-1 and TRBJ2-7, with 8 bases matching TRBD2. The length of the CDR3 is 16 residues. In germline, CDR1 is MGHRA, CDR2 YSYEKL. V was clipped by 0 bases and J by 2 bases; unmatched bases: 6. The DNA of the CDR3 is TGCGCCAGCAGCCAAGATGGCCTAGCGGGTGCCTACGAGCAGTACTTC. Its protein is CASSQDGLAGAYEQYF.

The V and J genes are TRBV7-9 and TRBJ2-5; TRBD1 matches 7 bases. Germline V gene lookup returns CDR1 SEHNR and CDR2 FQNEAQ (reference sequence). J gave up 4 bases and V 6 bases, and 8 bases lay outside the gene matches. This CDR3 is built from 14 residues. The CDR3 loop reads CASSRTGDRETQYF. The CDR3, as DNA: TGTGCCAGCAGTCGAACAGGGGATCGAGAGACCCAGTACTTC.

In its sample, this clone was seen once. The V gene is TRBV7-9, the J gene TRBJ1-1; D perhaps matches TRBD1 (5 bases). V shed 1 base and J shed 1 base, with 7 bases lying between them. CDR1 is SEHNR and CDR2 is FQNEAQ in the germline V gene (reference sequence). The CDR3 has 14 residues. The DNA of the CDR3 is TGTGCCAGCAGCTTAGGGGGGTGGAACACTGAAGCTTTCTTT. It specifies CASSLGGWNTEAFF.

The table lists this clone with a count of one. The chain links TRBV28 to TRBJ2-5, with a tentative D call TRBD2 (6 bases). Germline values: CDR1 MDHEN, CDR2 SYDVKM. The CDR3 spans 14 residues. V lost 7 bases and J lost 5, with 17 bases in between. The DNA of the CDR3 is TGTGCCAGCACGGGAGATTCCAGGGCGGAGACCCAGTACTTC. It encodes CASTGDSRAETQYF.

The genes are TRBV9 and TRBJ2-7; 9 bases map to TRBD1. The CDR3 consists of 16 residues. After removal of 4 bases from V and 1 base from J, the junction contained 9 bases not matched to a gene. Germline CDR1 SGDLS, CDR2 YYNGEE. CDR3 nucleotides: TGTGCCAGCAGCAGTAGTGGGGGGACAGGGTCCTACGAGCAGTACTTC. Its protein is CASSSSGGTGSYEQYF.

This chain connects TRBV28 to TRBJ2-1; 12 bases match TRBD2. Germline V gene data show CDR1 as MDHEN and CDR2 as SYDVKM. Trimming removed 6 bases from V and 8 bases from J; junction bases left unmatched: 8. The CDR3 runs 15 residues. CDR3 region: CASSLAGGLIYEQFF. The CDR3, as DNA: TGTGCCAGCAGCCTAGCGGGGGGGCTGATCTATGAGCAGTTCTTC.

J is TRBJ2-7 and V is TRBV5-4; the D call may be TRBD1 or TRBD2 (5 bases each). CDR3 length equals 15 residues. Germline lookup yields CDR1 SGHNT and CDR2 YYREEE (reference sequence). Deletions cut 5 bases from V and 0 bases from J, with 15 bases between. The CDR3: CASSSGTSRSYEQYF. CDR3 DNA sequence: TGTGCCAGCAGTTCGGGGACCTCCCGCTCCTACGAGCAGTACTTC.

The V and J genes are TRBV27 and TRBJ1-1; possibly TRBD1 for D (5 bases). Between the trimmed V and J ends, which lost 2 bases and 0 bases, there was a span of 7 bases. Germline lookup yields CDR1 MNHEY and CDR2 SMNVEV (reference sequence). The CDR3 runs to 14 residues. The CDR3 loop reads CASSLRQLNTEAFF. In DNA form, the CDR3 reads TGTGCCAGCAGTTTAAGACAGCTGAACACTGAAGCTTTCTTT.